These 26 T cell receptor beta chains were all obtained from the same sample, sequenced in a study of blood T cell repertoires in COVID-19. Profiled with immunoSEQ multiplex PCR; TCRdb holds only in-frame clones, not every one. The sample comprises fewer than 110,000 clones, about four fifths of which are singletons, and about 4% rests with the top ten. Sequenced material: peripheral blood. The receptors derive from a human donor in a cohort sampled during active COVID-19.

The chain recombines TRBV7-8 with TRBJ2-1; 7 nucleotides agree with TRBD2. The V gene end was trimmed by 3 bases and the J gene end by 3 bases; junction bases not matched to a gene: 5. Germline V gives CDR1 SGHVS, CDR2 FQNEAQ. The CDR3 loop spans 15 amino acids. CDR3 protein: CASSFGGGLYNEQFF. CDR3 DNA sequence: TGTGCCAGCAGCTTCGGGGGAGGGCTCTACAATGAGCAGTTCTTC.

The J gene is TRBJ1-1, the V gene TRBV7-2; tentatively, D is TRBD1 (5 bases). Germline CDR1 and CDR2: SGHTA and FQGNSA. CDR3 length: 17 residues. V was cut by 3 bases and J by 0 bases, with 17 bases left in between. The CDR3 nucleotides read TGTGCCAGCAGCTTCGGGGGAGCGTGGGCCCTGAACACTGAAGCTTTCTTT. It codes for CASSFGGAWALNTEAFF. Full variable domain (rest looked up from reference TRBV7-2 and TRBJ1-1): GAGVSQSPSNKVTEKGKDVELRCDPISGHTALYWYRQSLGQGLEFLIYFQGNSAPDKSGLPSDRFSAERTGGSVSTLTIQRTQQEDSAVYLCASSFGGAWALNTEAFFGQGTRLTVV.

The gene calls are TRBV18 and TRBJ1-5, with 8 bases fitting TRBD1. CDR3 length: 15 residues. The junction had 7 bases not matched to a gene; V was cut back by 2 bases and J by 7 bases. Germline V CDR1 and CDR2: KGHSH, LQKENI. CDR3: CASSPETGVRQPQHF. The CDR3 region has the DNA TGTGCCAGCTCACCAGAGACAGGGGTTCGGCAGCCCCAGCATTTT.

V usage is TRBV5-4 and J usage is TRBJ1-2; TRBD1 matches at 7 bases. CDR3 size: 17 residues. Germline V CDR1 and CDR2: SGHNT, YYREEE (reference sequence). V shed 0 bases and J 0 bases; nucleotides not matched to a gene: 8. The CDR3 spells CASSLEGRQGANYGYTF. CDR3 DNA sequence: TGTGCCAGCAGCTTGGAGGGGCGACAGGGAGCTAACTATGGCTACACCTTC.

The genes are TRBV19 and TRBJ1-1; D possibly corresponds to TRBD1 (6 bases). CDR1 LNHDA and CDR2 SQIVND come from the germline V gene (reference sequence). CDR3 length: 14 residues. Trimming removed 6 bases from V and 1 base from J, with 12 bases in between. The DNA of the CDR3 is TGTGCCAGTAGGGTTTCAGGGGCGAACACTGAAGCTTTCTTT. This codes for CASRVSGANTEAFF.

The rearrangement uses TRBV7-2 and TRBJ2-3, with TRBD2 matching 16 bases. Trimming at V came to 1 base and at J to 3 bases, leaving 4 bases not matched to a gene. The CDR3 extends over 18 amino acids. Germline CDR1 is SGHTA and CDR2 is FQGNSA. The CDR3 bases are TGTGCCAGCAGCTTAGTGGTGGGACTAGCGGGAGGGACAGATACGCAGTATTTT. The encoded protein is CASSLVVGLAGGTDTQYF.

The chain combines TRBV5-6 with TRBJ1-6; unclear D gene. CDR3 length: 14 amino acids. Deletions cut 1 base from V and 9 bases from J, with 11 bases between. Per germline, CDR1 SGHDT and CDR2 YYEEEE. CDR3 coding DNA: TGTGCCAGCAGCTTGTTCCAATACAGTTCACCCCTCCACTTT. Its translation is CASSLFQYSSPLHF.

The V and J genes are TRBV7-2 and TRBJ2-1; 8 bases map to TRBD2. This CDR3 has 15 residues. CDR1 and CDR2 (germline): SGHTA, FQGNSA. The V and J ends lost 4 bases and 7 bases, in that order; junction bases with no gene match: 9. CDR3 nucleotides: TGTGCCAGCAGCTACCGGGAGGGCCTTAGGAATGAGCAGTTCTTC. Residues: CASSYREGLRNEQFF.

CDR3 nucleotide sequence: TGCGCCAGCAGCTTGGGGGCCAAATTCAGCTCTGGGGCCAACGTCCTGACTTTC. This encodes CASSLGAKFSSGANVLTF. The chain is built from TRBV5-1 and TRBJ2-6; D unresolved. Looked up from germline, CDR1 is SGHRS and CDR2 is YFSETQ. The CDR3 contains 18 residues. V gave up 0 bases and J gave up 0 bases, with 13 bases separating them.

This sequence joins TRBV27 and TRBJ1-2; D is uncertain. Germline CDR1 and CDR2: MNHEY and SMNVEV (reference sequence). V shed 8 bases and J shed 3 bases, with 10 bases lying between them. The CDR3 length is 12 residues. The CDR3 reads CASSGQHYGYTF. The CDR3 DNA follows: TGTGCCAGCTCTGGGCAGCACTATGGCTACACCTTC.

This CDR3 is CASSHPGLAGGSPHYEQYV. The CDR3 DNA sequence: TGCGCCAGCAGCCACCCTGGACTAGCGGGAGGCTCACCTCACTACGAGCAGTACGTC. V gene TRBV4-3 combines with J gene TRBJ2-7; 14 nucleotides align to TRBD2. This CDR3 contains 19 residues. From germline, CDR1 is LGHNA and CDR2 YSLEER. V lost 3 bases and J lost 3; bases outside the gene matches: 13.

The CDR3 loop is CASTTDHNQPQHF. DNA of the CDR3: TGTGCCAGCACAACAGACCATAATCAGCCCCAGCATTTT. The chain has TRBV2 and TRBJ1-5, with D uncertain. The length of the CDR3 is 13 residues. Per the germline V gene, CDR1 is SNHLY and CDR2 is FYNNEI. The V end was cut by 7 bases, the J end by 4 bases, with 11 bases between.

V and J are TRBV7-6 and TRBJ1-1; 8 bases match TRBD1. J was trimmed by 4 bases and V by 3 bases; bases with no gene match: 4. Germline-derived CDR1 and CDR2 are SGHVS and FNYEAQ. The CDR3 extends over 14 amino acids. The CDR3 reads CASSFDRGITEAFF. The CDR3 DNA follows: TGTGCCAGCAGCTTCGACAGGGGCATCACTGAAGCTTTCTTT.

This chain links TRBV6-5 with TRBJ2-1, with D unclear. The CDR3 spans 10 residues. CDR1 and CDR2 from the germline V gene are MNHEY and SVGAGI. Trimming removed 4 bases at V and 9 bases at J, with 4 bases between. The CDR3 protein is CASSSPEQFF. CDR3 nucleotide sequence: TGTGCCAGCAGTTCTCCTGAGCAGTTCTTC.

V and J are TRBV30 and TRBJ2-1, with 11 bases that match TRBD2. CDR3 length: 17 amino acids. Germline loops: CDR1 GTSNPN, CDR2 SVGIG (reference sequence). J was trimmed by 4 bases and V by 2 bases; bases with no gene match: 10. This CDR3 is CAWSPRSGTSGYNEQFF. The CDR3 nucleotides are TGTGCCTGGAGTCCCCGTAGTGGGACTAGCGGTTACAATGAGCAGTTCTTC.

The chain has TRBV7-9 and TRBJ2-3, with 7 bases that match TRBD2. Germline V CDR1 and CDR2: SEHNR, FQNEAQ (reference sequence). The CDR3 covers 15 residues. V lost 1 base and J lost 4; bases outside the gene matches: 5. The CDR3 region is CASSLELAPADTQYF. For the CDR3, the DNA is TGTGCCAGCAGCTTAGAACTAGCGCCCGCAGATACGCAGTATTTT.

The CDR3 coding sequence is TGTGCCAGCAGCCTGACCGGAGGGTCATCCTACGAGCAGTACTTC. Translated: CASSLTGGSSYEQYF. This chain connects TRBV5-6 to TRBJ2-7; TRBD2 might be the D (6 bases). CDR1 and CDR2 from the germline V gene are SGHDT and YYEEEE. V lost 4 bases and J lost 1, with 15 bases in between. The CDR3 length is 15 residues. The entire variable domain, with the rest obtained from reference TRBV5-6 and TRBJ2-7, is as follows: DAGVTQSPTHLIKTRGQQVTLRCSPKSGHDTVSWYQQALGQGPQFIFQYYEEEERQRGNFPDRFSGHQFPNYSSELNVNALLLGDSALYLCASSLTGGSSYEQYFGPGTRLTVT.

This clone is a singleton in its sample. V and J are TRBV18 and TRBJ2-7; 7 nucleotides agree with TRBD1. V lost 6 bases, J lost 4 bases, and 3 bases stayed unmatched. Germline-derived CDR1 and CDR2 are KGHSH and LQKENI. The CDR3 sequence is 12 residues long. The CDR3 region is CASSLDRYEQYV. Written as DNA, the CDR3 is TGTGCCAGCTCTCTGGACAGGTACGAGCAGTACGTC.

The CDR3 DNA sequence: TGTGCCAGCAGCCCCGGGACAGGTAGAACAAACTACAATGAGCAGTTCTTC. This encodes CASSPGTGRTNYNEQFF. The V gene is TRBV3-1 (or the pseudogene TRBV3-2), the J gene TRBJ2-1; 8 bases are shared with TRBD1. With 4 bases clipped from V and 3 bases from J, the junction kept 11 bases outside the gene matches. Germline V lookup: CDR1 LGHDT, CDR2 YNNKEL (reference sequence). The CDR3 is made up of 17 amino acids.

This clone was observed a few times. The chain's CDR3 is CATSTRDRSYEQYF. CDR3 DNA: TGTGCCACCAGTACCCGGGACAGATCCTACGAGCAGTACTTC. The chain carries TRBV24-1 and TRBJ2-7; 7 bases are shared with TRBD1. The V and J ends lost 6 bases and 1 base, in that order; junction bases with no gene match: 5. The CDR3 length is 14 residues. Per the germline V gene, CDR1 is KGHDR and CDR2 is SFDVKD.

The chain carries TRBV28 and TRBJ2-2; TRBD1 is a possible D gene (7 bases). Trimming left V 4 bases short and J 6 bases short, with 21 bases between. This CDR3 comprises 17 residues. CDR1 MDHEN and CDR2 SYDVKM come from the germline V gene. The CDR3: CASSSPRQGGFAGELFF. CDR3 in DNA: TGTGCCAGCAGTTCCCCCCGACAGGGAGGATTCGCCGGGGAGCTGTTTTTT.

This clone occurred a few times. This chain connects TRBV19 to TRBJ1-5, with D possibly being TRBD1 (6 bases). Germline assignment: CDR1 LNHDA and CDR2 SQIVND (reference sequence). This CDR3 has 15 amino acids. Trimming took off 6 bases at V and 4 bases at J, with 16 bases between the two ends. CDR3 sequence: CASRGAGASNQPQHF. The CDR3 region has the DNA TGTGCCAGTAGGGGTGCGGGGGCGTCAAATCAGCCCCAGCATTTT.

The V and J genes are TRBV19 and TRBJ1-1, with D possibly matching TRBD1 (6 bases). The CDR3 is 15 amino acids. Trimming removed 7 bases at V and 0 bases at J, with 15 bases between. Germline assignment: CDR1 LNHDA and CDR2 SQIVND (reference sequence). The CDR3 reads CASTDFRGMNTEAFF. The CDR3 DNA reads TGTGCCAGTACCGATTTCAGGGGAATGAACACTGAAGCTTTCTTT. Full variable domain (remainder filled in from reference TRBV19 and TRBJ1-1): DGGITQSPKYLFRKEGQNVTLSCEQNLNHDAMYWYRQDPGQGLRLIYYSQIVNDFQKGDIAEGYSVSREKKESFPLTVTSAQKNPTAFYLCASTDFRGMNTEAFFGQGTRLTVV.

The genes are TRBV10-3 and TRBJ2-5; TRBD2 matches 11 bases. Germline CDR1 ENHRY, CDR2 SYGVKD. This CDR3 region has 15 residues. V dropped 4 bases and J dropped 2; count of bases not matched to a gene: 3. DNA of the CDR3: TGTGCCATCAGTGGGGGACTAGCGGAACAAGAGACCCAGTACTTC. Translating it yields CAISGGLAEQETQYF.

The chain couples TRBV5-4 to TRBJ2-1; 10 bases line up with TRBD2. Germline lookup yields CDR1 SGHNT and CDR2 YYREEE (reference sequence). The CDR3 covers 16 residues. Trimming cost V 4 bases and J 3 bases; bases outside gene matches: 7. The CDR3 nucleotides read TGTGCCAGCAGCCTCCGGACTAGCGGTATCTACAATGAGCAGTTCTTC. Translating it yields CASSLRTSGIYNEQFF.

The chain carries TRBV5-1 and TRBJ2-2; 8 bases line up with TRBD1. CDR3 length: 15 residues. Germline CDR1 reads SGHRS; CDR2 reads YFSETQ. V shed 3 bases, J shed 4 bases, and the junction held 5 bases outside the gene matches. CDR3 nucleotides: TGCGCCAGCAGCTCTGGACAGGGAAGCACCGGGGAGCTGTTTTTT. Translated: CASSSGQGSTGELFF.